Listed below are T cell receptor beta chains from one sample, sequenced in a study of T cells expressing NK-cell markers. TCRdb re-called the 5' RACE reads and shows each CDR3 protein once, DNA omitted. The sample totals approximately 150,000 distinct CDR3 sequences; its top ten clones hold roughly an eighth. The source material was blood T cells: a sorted CD56 or NKG2C T cell subset, CD4+ or CD8+ T cells, or bulk PBMC T cells (not recorded which). These receptors originate from a man aged 18 to 30 in good health. Each CDR3 is given with its conserved first and last residue.

j_call v_call cdr3_aa
TRBJ2-3 TRBV12-3/TRBV12-4 CASSPLRLAGTDTQYF
TRBJ2-3 TRBV14 CASSLGLSTDTQYF
TRBJ1-1 TRBV6-5 CASSYSRWTGGTEAFF
TRBJ2-7 TRBV29-1 CSVEGPSYEQYF
TRBJ1-1 TRBV19 CASSMAGTAGMNTEAFF
TRBJ2-2 TRBV24-1 CATSDLDSTGELFF
TRBJ2-1 TRBV5-1 CASSSYRDRGFHEQFF
TRBJ1-3 TRBV12-3/TRBV12-4 CASTLGYGNTIYF
TRBJ2-7 TRBV27 CASSLLSLKGIYEQYF
TRBJ1-2 TRBV29-1 CSVVLGYGYTF
TRBJ2-1 TRBV19 CASSATSGRGNEQFF
TRBJ2-7 TRBV10-3 CAIEAGGPGEQYF
TRBJ2-3 TRBV7-2 CASSLAPGTSGTSTDTQYF
TRBJ2-7 TRBV7-9 CASSRDSPHEQYF
TRBJ2-7 TRBV9 CASSVAGQNYEQYF
TRBJ2-1 TRBV4-3 CASSQDGETSGVGEQFF
TRBJ1-4 TRBV6-2/TRBV6-3 CASSFGGREVGADEKLFF
TRBJ2-5 TRBV15 CATSTRRTQETQYF
TRBJ2-2 TRBV4-1 CASSTQGAGELFF
TRBJ1-2 TRBV12-3/TRBV12-4 CASRRQGESYGYTF
TRBJ1-4 TRBV28 CASSSGQGPNEKLFF
TRBJ2-5 TRBV6-1 CASSNGGLQETQYF
TRBJ2-3 TRBV24-1 CATSQADTQYF
TRBJ2-3 TRBV7-6 CASSTPLAGSTDTQYF